This T cell receptor (beta chain) is drawn from a study of post-analysis software for immune sequencing data. The overall study: Multiple sclerosis in the patients followed relapsing-remitting, secondary progressive and progressive-relapsing courses.

This clonotype came up a few times. Its specificity is not known. Study-wide points: Five TRBV segments (TRBV5-6, TRBV5-1 and TRBV20-1 among them) occurred more frequently in patients than in controls. Patients with multiple sclerosis recorded significantly lower normalized Chao1 diversity than controls, the study found. By F measure, samples from a shared preparation batch strongly co-clustered.

J gave up 10 bases and V 2 bases, and 4 bases lay outside the gene matches. Per the germline V gene, CDR1 is MNHNY and CDR2 is SVGAGI (reference sequence). The CDR3 totals 14 residues. cDNA libraries of TCR beta carried unique molecular identifiers. Around 500,000 cDNA molecules were obtained per 1 to 10 million input T cells. TCRdb recomputed calls from the PCR reads with MiXCR, one row per CDR3 protein. Altogether hundreds of thousands of distinct CDR3 sequences are present, 25% to 30% being singletons, with the ten largest covering more than 0.45%. This chain connects TRBV6-6 to TRBJ1-6; 8 bases are a match to TRBD1. The sequence derives from a girl aged 10 to 17 with multiple sclerosis. The sequencing sample was made of blood. CDR3 sequence reads: CASSYRGTGSPLHF. Written as DNA, the CDR3 is TGTGCCAGCAGTTACCGCGGGACAGGATCACCCCTCCACTTT.